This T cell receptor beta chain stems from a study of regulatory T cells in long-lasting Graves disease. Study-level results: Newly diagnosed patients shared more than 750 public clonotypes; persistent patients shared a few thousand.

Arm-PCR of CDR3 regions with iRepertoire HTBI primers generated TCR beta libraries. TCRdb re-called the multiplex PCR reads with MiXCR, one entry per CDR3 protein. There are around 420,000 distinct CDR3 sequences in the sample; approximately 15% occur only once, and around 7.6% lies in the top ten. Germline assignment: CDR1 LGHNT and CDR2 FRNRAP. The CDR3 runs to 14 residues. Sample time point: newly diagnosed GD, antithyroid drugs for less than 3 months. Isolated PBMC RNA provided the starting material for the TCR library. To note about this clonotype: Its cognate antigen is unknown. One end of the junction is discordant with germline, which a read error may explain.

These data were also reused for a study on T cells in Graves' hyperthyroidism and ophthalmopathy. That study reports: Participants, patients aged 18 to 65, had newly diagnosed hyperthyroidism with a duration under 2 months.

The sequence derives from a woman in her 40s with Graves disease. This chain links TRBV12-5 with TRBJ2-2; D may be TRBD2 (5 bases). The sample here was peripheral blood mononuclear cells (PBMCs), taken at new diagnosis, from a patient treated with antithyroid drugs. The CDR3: CASGLGGFTGELVF. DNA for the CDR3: TGTGCTAGTGGTTTGGGGGGTTTCACCGGGGAGCTGGTTTTT. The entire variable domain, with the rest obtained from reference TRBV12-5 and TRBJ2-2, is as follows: DARVTQTPRHKVTEMGQEVTMRCQPILGHNTVFWYRQTMMQGLELLAYFRNRAPLDDSGMPKDRFSAEMPDATLATLKIQPSEPRDSAVYFCASGLGGFTGELVFGEGSRLTVL.